Listed here are 32 T cell receptor beta chains from one sample, sequenced in a study of blood T cell repertoires in COVID-19. This table comes from immunoSEQ multiplex PCR, and its TCRdb copy is limited to in-frame clones, with some not included. The data contain about 210,000 clones, 85% of them singletons. Material for sequencing was PBMCs or T cells enriched from blood (not recorded which). The receptors here all came from a man aged 40-55 years who had recovered from COVID-19.

The chain has TRBV7-9 and TRBJ1-1; D not resolved. Per germline, CDR1 SEHNR and CDR2 FQNEAQ (reference sequence). This CDR3 is built from 12 residues. V was trimmed by 5 bases and J by 3 bases, leaving 7 bases between them. In DNA form, the CDR3 reads TGTGCCAGCAGCCCCATTGACACTGAAGCTTTCTTT. It encodes CASSPIDTEAFF.

V gene TRBV24-1 combines with J gene TRBJ2-2; 13 bases map to TRBD2. CDR1 is KGHDR and CDR2 is SFDVKD in the germline V gene. V lost 0 bases and J lost 6; bases outside the gene matches: 0. The CDR3 is 16 residues long. CDR3 DNA: TGTGCCACCAGTGATTTGACTAGCGGGAGGGCCGGGGAGCTGTTTTTT. Its translation: CATSDLTSGRAGELFF.

This clone was counted a few times. The chain has TRBV25-1 and TRBJ1-1; the D is unclear. The germline gives CDR1 MGHDK, CDR2 SYGVNS. The CDR3 is made up of 13 amino acids. Trimming cost V 4 bases and J 2 bases, with 8 bases left between them. The CDR3 reads CASSAGINTEAFF. DNA for the CDR3: TGTGCCAGCAGTGCCGGTATTAACACTGAAGCTTTCTTT.

The chain links TRBV21-1 to TRBJ2-4; the table calls TRBD2, which could not be checked here. TRBV21-1 is described as a pseudogene. The CDR3 length is 20 residues. The CDR3 DNA reads TGTGCCAGCAGCAAAGGGGGGGAAATAGCGGGAGGGCGGATCAAAAACATTCAGTACTTC. This codes for CASSKGGEIAGGRIKNIQYF.

The CDR3 bases are TGTGCCAGCAGCTTCGGACAGGGGAGCTACGAGCAGTACTTC. This translates into CASSFGQGSYEQYF. The chain links TRBV5-5 to TRBJ2-7; TRBD1 agrees at 9 bases. The CDR3 consists of 14 residues. The germline V gene encodes CDR1 SGHKS and CDR2 YYEKEE (reference sequence). J was trimmed by 3 bases and V by 2 bases; bases with no gene match: 3.

The rearrangement uses TRBV3-1 (or the pseudogene TRBV3-2) and TRBJ1-2; D not resolved. The germline gives CDR1 LGHDT, CDR2 YNNKEL (reference sequence). Trimming cost V 3 bases and J 5 bases, with 13 bases left between them. The CDR3 is made up of 14 amino acids. The CDR3 reads CASSHSVGSYGYTF. Written as DNA, the CDR3 is TGTGCCAGCAGCCACTCCGTCGGGTCGTATGGCTACACCTTC.

The genes are TRBV10-3 and TRBJ1-3, with 10 bases matching TRBD1. The V gene end was trimmed by 5 bases and the J gene end by 0 bases; junction bases not matched to a gene: 4. This CDR3 spans 16 amino acids. CDR1 and CDR2 (germline): ENHRY, SYGVKD. CDR3 nucleotide sequence: TGTGCCATCAGTCCCGGGACAGGGGCCTCTGGAAACACCATATATTTT. Translated, it gives CAISPGTGASGNTIYF.

The chain recombines TRBV7-8 with TRBJ1-2, with D uncertain. Germline V lookup: CDR1 SGHVS, CDR2 FQNEAQ. The CDR3 sequence is 14 residues long. V was trimmed by 2 bases and J by 8 bases, leaving 15 bases between them. CDR3 in DNA: TGTGCCAGCAGCTTAAGCCCCACGTTACGGGGCTACACCTTC. The encoded protein is CASSLSPTLRGYTF.

This clone was detected a few times. The chain employs TRBV6-5 and TRBJ2-7; D may be TRBD2 (6 bases). Germline V gene sequence: CDR1 MNHEY, CDR2 SVGAGI. The CDR3 runs to 15 residues. Trimming pared 7 bases from V and 7 bases from J, leaving 23 bases between. CDR3 loop: CASTHPPDPAGEQYF. CDR3 DNA: TGTGCCAGCACTCACCCCCCGGACCCCGCGGGGGAGCAGTACTTC.

This rearrangement joins TRBV5-6 to TRBJ2-3; D gene uncertain. The V and J ends lost 0 bases and 5 bases respectively, with 4 bases between them. Germline-derived CDR1 and CDR2 are SGHDT and YYEEEE. This CDR3 comprises 12 residues. The CDR3, as DNA: TGTGCCAGCAGCTTGGCGGGAGATACGCAGTATTTT. This gives the protein CASSLAGDTQYF. The full variable domain, rest sourced from reference TRBV5-6 and TRBJ2-3, is DAGVTQSPTHLIKTRGQQVTLRCSPKSGHDTVSWYQQALGQGPQFIFQYYEEEERQRGNFPDRFSGHQFPNYSSELNVNALLLGDSALYLCASSLAGDTQYFGPGTRLTVL.

The rearrangement joins TRBV4-1 to TRBJ1-4; D is ambiguous. The CDR3 length is 14 residues. V was trimmed by 4 bases and J by 3 bases, leaving 9 bases between them. Germline-derived CDR1 and CDR2 are MGHRA and YSYEKL. The CDR3 DNA follows: TGCGCCAGCAGCCCCCGACTGCCTAATGAAAAACTGTTTTTT. Its protein is CASSPRLPNEKLFF.

The rearrangement uses TRBV7-6 and TRBJ2-5; 14 bases are a match to TRBD2. The length of the CDR3 is 19 residues. Per the germline V gene, CDR1 is SGHVS and CDR2 is FNYEAQ. The V segment lost 3 bases and the J segment 7 bases; nucleotides outside the gene matches: 16. The CDR3 nucleotides are TGTGCCAGCAGCTTGCCGGGACTAGCGGGAGAGAGTCAATTGGGGACCCAGTACTTC. Translating it yields CASSLPGLAGESQLGTQYF.

This sequence joins TRBV12-3 or TRBV12-4 and TRBJ2-7; 8 bases agree with TRBD1. CDR3 length: 12 amino acids. J was trimmed by 6 bases and V by 5 bases; bases with no gene match: 3. CDR3: CASSPGGGEQYF. The CDR3 DNA sequence: TGTGCCAGCAGTCCAGGGGGCGGCGAGCAGTACTTC.

The chain recombines TRBV7-9 with TRBJ1-1; tentative D call: TRBD1 (6 bases). This CDR3 contains 17 residues. Germline V gives CDR1 SEHNR, CDR2 FQNEAQ (reference sequence). The V end lost 2 bases, the J end lost 5 bases, and 21 bases lay between the germline ends. The CDR3 reads CASSLSRAGEWVTEAFF. CDR3 sequence (DNA): TGTGCCAGCAGCTTATCCCGGGCAGGGGAATGGGTGACTGAAGCTTTCTTT.

CDR3 in DNA: TGTGCCAGCAGAGGACTAGCGGCCTACGAGCAGTACTTC. This sequence encodes CASRGLAAYEQYF. V and J are TRBV2 and TRBJ2-7; 10 nucleotides align to TRBD2. Germline V CDR1 and CDR2: SNHLY, FYNNEI. V gave up 6 bases and J gave up 2 bases; unmatched junction bases: 1. The CDR3 contains 13 residues.

The V and J genes are TRBV7-9 and TRBJ1-1; D unclear. The CDR3 covers 14 residues. From germline, CDR1 is SEHNR and CDR2 FQNEAQ (reference sequence). The V gene lost 1 base and the J gene lost 5 bases, with 11 bases spanning the gap. CDR3 sequence (DNA): TGTGCCAGCAGCTTAGAACATGTCGGGACTGAAGCTTTCTTT. Amino acid sequence: CASSLEHVGTEAFF. Complete variable domain (other parts from reference TRBV7-9 and TRBJ1-1): DTGVSQNPRHKITKRGQNVTFRCDPISEHNRLYWYRQTLGQGPEFLTYFQNEAQLEKSRLLSDRFSAERPKGSFSTLEIQRTEQGDSAMYLCASSLEHVGTEAFFGQGTRLTVV.

The V call is TRBV7-9, the J call TRBJ1-5, with D possibly being TRBD1 (6 bases). Germline V gives CDR1 SEHNR, CDR2 FQNEAQ (reference sequence). The CDR3 sequence is 15 residues long. The V and J ends lost 4 bases and 7 bases respectively, with 17 bases between them. The CDR3 sequence is CASSSQLGGSQPQHF. CDR3 DNA: TGTGCCAGCAGCTCGCAACTAGGGGGATCACAGCCCCAGCATTTT.

The rearrangement joins TRBV10-3 to TRBJ2-7; 9 positions match TRBD1. Trimming at V came to 4 bases and at J to 3 bases, leaving 7 bases not matched to a gene. CDR3 size: 15 residues. Germline CDR1 is ENHRY and CDR2 is SYGVKD. The CDR3 DNA is TGTGCCATCAGTGGGGCCGGGACAGGGCACTACGAGCAGTACTTC. This gives the protein CAISGAGTGHYEQYF.

This sequence joins TRBV19 and TRBJ2-1, with 12 bases matching TRBD2. The CDR3 runs 17 residues. Germline CDR1 reads LNHDA; CDR2 reads SQIVND (reference sequence). V lost 5 bases, J lost 6 bases, and 11 bases stayed unmatched. This chain's CDR3 is CASSLTSGSLTGNEQFF. For the CDR3, the DNA is TGTGCCAGTAGTTTGACTAGCGGGAGTTTAACAGGCAATGAGCAGTTCTTC.

The genes are TRBV7-3 and TRBJ2-2; 7 nucleotides line up with TRBD1. Germline V gives CDR1 SGHTA, CDR2 FQGTGA. V was pared by 10 bases and J by 6 bases, with 14 bases of the junction left unmatched. This CDR3 comprises 15 residues. CDR3 bases: TGTGCCACAGGGGGAACTAGTGGGTCAGCCGGGGAGCTGTTTTTT. Translating gives CATGGTSGSAGELFF.

The chain couples TRBV6-4 to TRBJ2-1; 8 bases agree with TRBD2. The germline V gene encodes CDR1 MRHNA and CDR2 SNTAGT. The CDR3 runs to 16 residues. The V and J ends lost 0 bases and 0 bases, in that order; junction bases with no gene match: 1. The CDR3 DNA is TGTGCCAGCAGTGACTCCGGGACTAGCTCCTACAATGAGCAGTTCTTC. Translating it yields CASSDSGTSSYNEQFF.

The V call is TRBV29-1, the J call TRBJ1-6, with D hard to call. Trimming took off 4 bases at V and 5 bases at J, with 9 bases between the two ends. The CDR3 has 13 residues. In germline, CDR1 is SQVTM, CDR2 ANQGSEA. CDR3 sequence: CSVAQDNNSPLHF. The CDR3 nucleotides read TGCAGCGTTGCCCAGGATAATAATTCACCCCTCCACTTT.

The chain combines TRBV6-5 with TRBJ2-7; 8 nucleotides match TRBD1. J lost 3 bases, V lost 2 bases, and 6 bases had no gene match. The CDR3 has 15 amino acids. Germline V gene sequence: CDR1 MNHEY, CDR2 SVGAGI. The DNA of the CDR3 is TGTGCCAGCAGTTACGGGGCAGGGGGCTACTACGAGCAGTACTTC. Translating gives CASSYGAGGYYEQYF.

This chain uses TRBV9 with TRBJ2-1; tentative D call: TRBD2 (6 bases). This CDR3 region has 16 residues. Germline CDR1 and CDR2: SGDLS and YYNGEE. The V end was cut by 1 base, the J end by 0 bases, with 11 bases between. CDR3 DNA: TGTGCCAGCAGCGTATCGGGCGGGAACTCCTACAATGAGCAGTTCTTC. It yields the protein CASSVSGGNSYNEQFF.

CDR3 loop: CASSLRRMSEKLFF. CDR3 sequence (DNA): TGTGCCAGCAGTCTAAGGAGGATGAGTGAAAAACTGTTTTTT. The V call is TRBV2, the J call TRBJ1-4; no definite D call. CDR3 length equals 14 residues. Per the germline V gene, CDR1 is SNHLY and CDR2 is FYNNEI. Trimming took off 5 bases at V and 7 bases at J, with 14 bases between the two ends.

The chain recombines TRBV9 with TRBJ2-7; 12 bases map to TRBD1. CDR3 length: 14 residues. CDR1 SGDLS and CDR2 YYNGEE come from the germline V gene. J lost 7 bases, V lost 4 bases, and 6 bases had no gene match. CDR3 loop: CASSTGQGAREQYF. In DNA, the CDR3 is TGTGCCAGCAGCACGGGACAGGGGGCGCGTGAGCAGTACTTC.

This chain joins TRBV7-9 and TRBJ2-3; TRBD2 matches 8 bases. Trimming at V came to 5 bases and at J to 3 bases, leaving 10 bases not matched to a gene. The CDR3 is 16 residues long. Germline-derived CDR1 and CDR2 are SEHNR and FQNEAQ (reference sequence). In DNA form, the CDR3 reads TGTGCCAGCAGCGCCTTCAGAGCGGGAGAGACAGATACGCAGTATTTT. This translates into CASSAFRAGETDTQYF.

The J gene is TRBJ2-1, the V gene TRBV10-3, with D maybe TRBD2 (5 bases). Deletions cut 5 bases from V and 9 bases from J, with 17 bases between. The CDR3 extends over 14 amino acids. Germline V gene data show CDR1 as ENHRY and CDR2 as SYGVKD. The DNA for the CDR3 is TGTGCCATCAGTTTGGCGGGTGAACGGGGTGAGCAGTTCTTC. This gives the protein CAISLAGERGEQFF.

The V call is TRBV9, the J call TRBJ1-5; TRBD1 aligns across 12 bases. CDR1 SGDLS and CDR2 YYNGEE come from the germline V gene. The CDR3 extends over 15 amino acids. Trimming removed 4 bases from V and 8 bases from J; junction bases left unmatched: 7. CDR3 nucleotide sequence: TGTGCCAGCAGCTCGGGACAGGGGGCGAGGGAGCCCCAGCATTTT. This gives the protein CASSSGQGAREPQHF.

The V call is TRBV10-3, the J call TRBJ2-1; D not resolved. The CDR3 runs to 12 residues. Germline-derived CDR1 and CDR2 are ENHRY and SYGVKD. The V gene lost 0 bases and the J gene lost 12 bases, with 9 bases spanning the gap. This CDR3 reads CAISESGDTQFF. The CDR3 DNA follows: TGTGCCATCAGTGAGTCGGGCGACACGCAGTTCTTC.

This CDR3 reads CASSLQAANSPLHF. DNA for the CDR3: TGTGCCAGCAGTCTTCAGGCAGCAAATTCACCCCTCCACTTT. This rearrangement joins TRBV27 to TRBJ1-6; D call uncertain. Trimming left V 5 bases short and J 7 bases short, with 12 bases between. Germline CDR1 reads MNHEY; CDR2 reads SMNVEV (reference sequence). The CDR3 length is 14 residues.

V gene TRBV7-9 combines with J gene TRBJ1-2; D call uncertain. Trimming removed 0 bases at V and 8 bases at J, with 7 bases between. Germline V gene sequence: CDR1 SEHNR, CDR2 FQNEAQ (reference sequence). This CDR3 has 12 residues. The CDR3 loop is CASSLAGLGYTF. The CDR3 DNA follows: TGTGCCAGCAGCTTAGCGGGCCTCGGCTACACCTTC.